This is a list of T cell receptor beta chains from one sample in a study of T cell responses to AZD1222 COVID-19 vaccine. Profiled with immunoSEQ multiplex PCR; TCRdb holds only in-frame clones, not every one. Found here are 130,000 to 150,000 clones, roughly 90% of them singletons; the top ten hold 1.4% to 1.5%. This sample comprised peripheral blood, obtained on day 0 of AZD1222 vaccination. These TCRs come from an adult in good health. The CDR3 runs from the conserved cysteine through the conserved F or W. Fields, in order: D gene, V gene, J gene, clone size, CDR3 protein, CDR3 DNA. The D gene is left open where the match is weak. Not all rows give a size; the values are once, few, many and, for expanded clones, a class.

D: TRBD2
V: TRBV7-3
J: TRBJ2-1
size: once
CDR3: CASSDSGRVPYNEQFF
DNA: TGTGCCAGCAGCGATAGCGGGAGGGTACCCTACAATGAGCAGTTCTTC

D: TRBD1
V: TRBV3-1/TRBV3-2
J: TRBJ1-6
size: once
CDR3: CASLSQDRDSPLHF
DNA: TGTGCCAGCCTGAGCCAGGACAGGGACTCACCCCTCCACTTT

D: .
V: TRBV6-1
J: TRBJ2-5
size: .
CDR3: CASSEARGAGQETQYF
DNA: TGTGCCAGCAGTGAAGCCCGAGGGGCGGGTCAGGAGACCCAGTACTTC

D: .
V: TRBV19
J: TRBJ2-2
size: .
CDR3: CASSMGGTVNTGELFF
DNA: TGTGCCAGTAGTATGGGAGGGACAGTAAACACCGGGGAGCTGTTTTTT

D: .
V: TRBV5-6
J: TRBJ1-5
size: once
CDR3: CASSISGLISNQPQHF
DNA: TGTGCCAGCAGCATATCAGGATTAATTAGCAATCAGCCCCAGCATTTT

D: .
V: TRBV5-6
J: TRBJ2-7
size: .
CDR3: CASSLTDTTYEQYF
DNA: TGTGCCAGCAGCCTGACAGACACCACCTACGAGCAGTACTTC

D: .
V: TRBV12-3/TRBV12-4
J: TRBJ1-1
size: .
CDR3: CASSLQGFEAFF
DNA: TGTGCCAGCAGCCTTCAGGGGTTTGAAGCTTTCTTT

D: .
V: TRBV28
J: TRBJ1-2
size: .
CDR3: CASSLYYGYTF
DNA: TGTGCCAGCAGTTTATACTATGGCTACACCTTC

D: .
V: TRBV2
J: TRBJ1-5
size: .
CDR3: CASSDQLQPQHF
DNA: TGTGCCAGCAGTGATCAGTTACAGCCCCAGCATTTT

D: .
V: TRBV7-2
J: TRBJ2-1
size: .
CDR3: CASSAGTIGEQFF
DNA: TGTGCCAGCAGCGCCGGGACAATTGGTGAGCAGTTCTTC

D: .
V: TRBV18
J: TRBJ1-3
size: .
CDR3: CASSPMRTSSSGNTIYF
DNA: TGTGCCAGCTCACCCATGAGGACCTCGAGCTCTGGAAACACCATATATTTT

D: .
V: TRBV6-5
J: TRBJ1-6
size: .
CDR3: CASSYRDSRSPLHF
DNA: TGTGCCAGCAGTTATCGGGACTCGCGTTCACCCCTCCACTTT

D: TRBD2
V: TRBV5-4
J: TRBJ2-3
size: .
CDR3: CASSSTRTSGGAREKQYF
DNA: TGTGCCAGCAGCTCCACCCGGACTAGCGGGGGGGCAAGGGAGAAGCAGTATTTT

D: .
V: TRBV24-1
J: TRBJ1-2
size: .
CDR3: CATSDASRGGYTF
DNA: TGTGCCACCAGTGACGCGTCCCGCGGTGGCTACACCTTC

D: .
V: TRBV6-5
J: TRBJ2-3
size: .
CDR3: CASRRDTLDTQYF
DNA: TGTGCCAGCAGAAGAGACACCCTCGATACGCAGTATTTT

D: TRBD1
V: TRBV30
J: TRBJ1-6
size: .
CDR3: CAWSVLQGGDSPLHF
DNA: TGTGCCTGGAGTGTACTGCAGGGGGGGGATTCACCCCTCCACTTT

D: .
V: TRBV19
J: TRBJ2-4
size: .
CDR3: CASSILRGVGKNIQYF
DNA: TGTGCCAGTAGTATTCTGAGGGGGGTGGGCAAAAACATTCAGTACTTC

D: .
V: TRBV7-9
J: TRBJ1-5
size: .
CDR3: CASSPDRLSNQPQHF
DNA: TGTGCCAGCAGCCCAGACCGGCTTAGCAATCAGCCCCAGCATTTT

D: .
V: TRBV4-1
J: TRBJ2-3
size: once
CDR3: CASSQDGTSSSTDTQYF
DNA: TGCGCCAGCAGCCAAGATGGTACTAGCTCCAGCACAGATACGCAGTATTTT

D: .
V: TRBV5-8
J: TRBJ1-5
size: .
CDR3: CASTLGQPQHF
DNA: TGTGCCAGCACCCTGGGTCAGCCCCAGCATTTT